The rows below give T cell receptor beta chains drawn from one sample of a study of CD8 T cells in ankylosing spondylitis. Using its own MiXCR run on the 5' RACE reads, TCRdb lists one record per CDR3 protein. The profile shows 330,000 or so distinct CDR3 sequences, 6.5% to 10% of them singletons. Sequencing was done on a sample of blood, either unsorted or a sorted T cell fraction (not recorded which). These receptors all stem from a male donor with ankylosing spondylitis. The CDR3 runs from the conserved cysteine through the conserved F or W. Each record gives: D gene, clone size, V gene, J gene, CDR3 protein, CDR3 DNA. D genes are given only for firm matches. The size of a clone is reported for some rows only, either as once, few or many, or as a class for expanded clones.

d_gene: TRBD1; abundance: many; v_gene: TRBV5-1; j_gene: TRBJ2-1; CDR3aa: CASSSAMQGASYNEQFF; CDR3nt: TGCGCCAGCAGCTCTGCGATGCAGGGGGCCTCCTACAATGAGCAGTTCTTC
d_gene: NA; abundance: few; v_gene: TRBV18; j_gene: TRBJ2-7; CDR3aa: CASSLGDLSYEQYF; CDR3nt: TGTGCCAGCTCACTAGGGGACCTCTCCTACGAGCAGTACTTC
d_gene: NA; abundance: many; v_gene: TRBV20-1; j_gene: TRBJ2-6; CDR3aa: CSANSALSGANVLTF; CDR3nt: TGCAGTGCTAATAGCGCTCTCTCTGGGGCCAACGTCCTGACTTTC
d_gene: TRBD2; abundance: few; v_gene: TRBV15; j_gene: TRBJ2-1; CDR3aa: CATSSFGLAGGTYNEQFF; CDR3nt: TGTGCCACCAGCAGTTTCGGACTAGCGGGAGGAACCTACAATGAGCAGTTCTTC
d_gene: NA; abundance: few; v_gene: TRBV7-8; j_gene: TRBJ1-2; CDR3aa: CASSQLPGDAGYTF; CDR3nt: TGTGCCAGCAGCCAACTACCGGGGGACGCCGGCTACACCTTC
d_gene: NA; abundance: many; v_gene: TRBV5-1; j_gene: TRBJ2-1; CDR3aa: CASSLRDTVLNEQFF; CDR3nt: TGCGCCAGCAGCTTGCGGGACACCGTACTCAATGAGCAGTTCTTC
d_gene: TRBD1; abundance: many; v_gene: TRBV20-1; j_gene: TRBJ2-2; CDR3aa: CSAPGGRVPTGELFF; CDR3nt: TGCAGTGCTCCAGGGGGCCGGGTCCCCACCGGGGAGCTGTTTTTT
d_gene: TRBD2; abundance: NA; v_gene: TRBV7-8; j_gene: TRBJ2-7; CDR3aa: CASSSPVGGGSYEQYF; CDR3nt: TGTGCCAGCAGCAGCCCGGTCGGGGGGGGCTCCTACGAGCAGTACTTC
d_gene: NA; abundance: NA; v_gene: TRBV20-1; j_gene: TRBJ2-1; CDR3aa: CSARGDRDEQFF; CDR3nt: TGCAGTGCTAGAGGCGATAGGGATGAGCAGTTCTTC
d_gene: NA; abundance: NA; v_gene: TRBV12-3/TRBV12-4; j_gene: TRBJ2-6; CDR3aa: CASSLGDPSGANVLTF; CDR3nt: TGTGCCAGCAGTTTAGGGGACCCCTCTGGGGCCAACGTCCTGACTTTC
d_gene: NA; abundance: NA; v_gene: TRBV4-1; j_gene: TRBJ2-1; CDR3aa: CASSQRTGTQGEQFF; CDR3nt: TGCGCCAGCAGCCAACGAACCGGGACCCAGGGTGAGCAGTTCTTC
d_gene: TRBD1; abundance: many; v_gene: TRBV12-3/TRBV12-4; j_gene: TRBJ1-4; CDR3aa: CASSGQGNEKLFF; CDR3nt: TGTGCCAGCAGCGGACAGGGGAATGAAAAACTGTTTTTT
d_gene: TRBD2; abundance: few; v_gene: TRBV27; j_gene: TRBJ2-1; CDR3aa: CASSIIRGTSGLSSYNEQFF; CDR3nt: TGTGCCAGCAGTATCATTCGCGGGACTAGCGGGCTCAGCTCCTACAATGAGCAGTTCTTC
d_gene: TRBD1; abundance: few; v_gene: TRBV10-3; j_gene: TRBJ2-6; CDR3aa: CAISEWTGPSGANVLTF; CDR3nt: TGTGCCATCAGTGAGTGGACAGGGCCCTCTGGGGCCAACGTCCTGACTTTC
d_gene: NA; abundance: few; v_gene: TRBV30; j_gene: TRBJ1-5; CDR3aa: CAWSRGGGNQPQHF; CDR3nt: TGTGCCTGGAGTCGGGGAGGGGGCAATCAGCCCCAGCATTTT
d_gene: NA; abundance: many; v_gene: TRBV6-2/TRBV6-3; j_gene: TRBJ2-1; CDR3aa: CASSSRSPGILYNEQFF; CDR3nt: TGTGCCAGCAGTTCCCGGAGCCCGGGAATTCTCTACAATGAGCAGTTCTTC
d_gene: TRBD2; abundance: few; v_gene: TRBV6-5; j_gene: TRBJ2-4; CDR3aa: CASSYSLAGAQYF; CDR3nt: TGTGCCAGCAGTTACTCACTAGCGGGGGCACAGTACTTC
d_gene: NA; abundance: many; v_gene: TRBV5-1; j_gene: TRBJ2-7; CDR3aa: CASSLGTGSSYEQYF; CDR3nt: TGCGCCAGCAGCTTAGGCACCGGGAGCTCCTACGAGCAGTACTTC
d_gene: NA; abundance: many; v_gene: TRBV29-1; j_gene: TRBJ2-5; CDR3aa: CSVAPALGETQYF; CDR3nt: TGCAGCGTTGCCCCCGCACTAGGAGAGACCCAGTACTTC
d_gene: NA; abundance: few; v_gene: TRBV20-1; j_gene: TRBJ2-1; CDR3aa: CSARRQGNEQFF; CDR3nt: TGCAGTGCTAGGCGTCAGGGCAATGAGCAGTTCTTC
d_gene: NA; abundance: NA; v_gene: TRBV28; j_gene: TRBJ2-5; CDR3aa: CASPDSEGTQYF; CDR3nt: TGTGCCAGCCCGGACTCGGAGGGGACCCAGTACTTC
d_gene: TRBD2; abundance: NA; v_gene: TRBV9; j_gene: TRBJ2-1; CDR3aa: CASSKTSQTNEQFF; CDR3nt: TGTGCCAGCAGCAAGACTAGCCAGACGAATGAGCAGTTCTTC
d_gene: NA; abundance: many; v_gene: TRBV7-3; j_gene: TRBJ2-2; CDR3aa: CASSKAQGRNTGELFF; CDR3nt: TGTGCCAGCAGCAAAGCACAGGGTAGAAACACCGGGGAGCTGTTTTTT